The rows below give T cell receptor beta chains drawn from one sample of a study of Graves' ophthalmopathy and Graves' hyperthyroidism. One entry per CDR3 protein, called by TCRdb with MiXCR from the multiplex PCR reads. The table records around 1,000,000 distinct CDR3 sequences, approximately 35% of them present only once. The sequencing sample was made of peripheral blood or thyroid tissue (not recorded which). These receptors all come from an adult man with Graves' hyperthyroidism. The CDR3 runs from the conserved cysteine through the conserved F or W. The D gene is left open where the match is weak. Size is stated for part of the rows, as once, few or many counts, or as a class when the clone is expanded.

j_gene: TRBJ1-5
abundance: .
d_gene: TRBD1
v_gene: TRBV7-2
CDR3aa: CASSSTGQSQPQHF
CDR3nt: TGTGCCAGCAGCTCGACAGGGCAAAGTCAGCCCCAGCATTTT

j_gene: TRBJ1-2
abundance: .
d_gene: .
v_gene: TRBV19
CDR3aa: CASSIFGQVGDGYTF
CDR3nt: TGTGCCAGTAGTATATTTGGCCAGGTTGGTGATGGCTACACCTTC

j_gene: TRBJ1-4
abundance: many
d_gene: TRBD1
v_gene: TRBV11-3
CDR3aa: CASSPASGTGGRKLFF
CDR3nt: TGTGCCAGCAGTCCAGCCTCCGGGACAGGGGGTCGAAAACTGTTTTTT

j_gene: TRBJ1-1
abundance: few
d_gene: .
v_gene: TRBV20-1
CDR3aa: CSARDRGRSRMNTEAFF
CDR3nt: TGCAGTGCTAGAGACCGGGGCAGGAGTAGAATGAACACTGAAGCTTTCTTT

j_gene: TRBJ1-5
abundance: .
d_gene: .
v_gene: TRBV20-1
CDR3aa: CSAREVDQHF
CDR3nt: TGCAGTGCTAGAGAGGTGGACCAGCATTTT

j_gene: TRBJ1-3
abundance: .
d_gene: .
v_gene: TRBV11-2
CDR3aa: CASSPRGTGPSGNTIYF
CDR3nt: TGTGCCAGCAGCCCTAGGGGCACGGGGCCCTCTGGAAACACCATATATTTT

j_gene: TRBJ1-1
abundance: .
d_gene: .
v_gene: TRBV7-3
CDR3aa: CASSPLGGGTEAFF
CDR3nt: TGTGCCAGCAGCCCCCTGGGGGGGGGCACTGAAGCTTTCTTT

j_gene: TRBJ1-1
abundance: .
d_gene: TRBD1
v_gene: TRBV25-1
CDR3aa: CASRGTERDTEAFF
CDR3nt: TGTGCCAGCAGGGGGACAGAAAGGGACACTGAAGCTTTCTTT

j_gene: TRBJ1-4
abundance: many
d_gene: TRBD1
v_gene: TRBV20-1
CDR3aa: CSATGGQGLGKLFF
CDR3nt: TGCAGTGCGACCGGGGGACAGGGGCTTGGAAAACTGTTTTTT

j_gene: TRBJ1-1
abundance: .
d_gene: .
v_gene: TRBV10-2
CDR3aa: CASSGQGHVNTEAFF
CDR3nt: TGCGCCAGCAGTGGGCAAGGACACGTGAACACTGAAGCTTTCTTT

j_gene: TRBJ2-5
abundance: many
d_gene: .
v_gene: TRBV7-7
CDR3aa: CASSLVSTQETQYF
CDR3nt: TGTGCCAGCAGCTTAGTTTCTACTCAAGAGACCCAGTACTTC

j_gene: TRBJ2-2
abundance: .
d_gene: .
v_gene: TRBV12-3/TRBV12-4
CDR3aa: CASSWTEVTGELLF
CDR3nt: TGTGCCAGCAGTTGGACGGAAGTCACCGGGGAGCTGCTTTTT

j_gene: TRBJ1-5
abundance: many
d_gene: .
v_gene: TRBV5-6
CDR3aa: CASSLSSGEWPQHF
CDR3nt: TGTGCCAGCAGCTTGTCGTCAGGGGAATGGCCCCAGCATTTT

j_gene: TRBJ1-6
abundance: .
d_gene: .
v_gene: TRBV7-9
CDR3aa: CASSPDPGRDNSPLHF
CDR3nt: TGTGCCAGCAGCCCAGATCCTGGCAGGGATAATTCACCCCTCCACTTT

j_gene: TRBJ1-4
abundance: many
d_gene: .
v_gene: TRBV7-8
CDR3aa: CASSLGGGTNEKLFF
CDR3nt: TGTGCCAGCAGCTTAGGCGGGGGGACTAATGAAAAACTGTTTTTT

j_gene: TRBJ1-1
abundance: many
d_gene: .
v_gene: TRBV20-1
CDR3aa: CSAKNRVNTEAFF
CDR3nt: TGCAGTGCAAAAAACAGGGTGAACACTGAAGCTTTCTTT

j_gene: TRBJ2-1
abundance: few
d_gene: .
v_gene: TRBV7-8
CDR3aa: CASSLAEYNEQFF
CDR3nt: TGTGCCAGCAGCTTAGCCGAATACAATGAGCAGTTCTTC

j_gene: TRBJ1-1
abundance: many
d_gene: .
v_gene: TRBV9
CDR3aa: CASSPRFVRAEAFF
CDR3nt: TGTGCCAGCAGCCCAAGGTTCGTGAGGGCTGAAGCTTTCTTT

j_gene: TRBJ1-1
abundance: .
d_gene: .
v_gene: TRBV10-3
CDR3aa: CAASRGDFIEAFF
CDR3nt: TGTGCCGCTTCCCGGGGGGATTTCATTGAAGCTTTCTTT

j_gene: TRBJ2-6
abundance: .
d_gene: TRBD2
v_gene: TRBV29-1
CDR3aa: CSVGIAGGGANVLTF
CDR3nt: TGCAGCGTTGGAATAGCGGGCGGTGGGGCCAACGTCCTGACTTTC

j_gene: TRBJ2-7
abundance: many
d_gene: .
v_gene: TRBV19
CDR3aa: CASSIASVRGLYEQYF
CDR3nt: TGTGCCAGTAGTATAGCATCCGTGCGAGGCCTTTACGAGCAGTACTTC

j_gene: TRBJ1-3
abundance: many
d_gene: .
v_gene: TRBV29-1
CDR3aa: CSVETGNTIYF
CDR3nt: TGCAGCGTGGAAACTGGAAACACCATATATTTT